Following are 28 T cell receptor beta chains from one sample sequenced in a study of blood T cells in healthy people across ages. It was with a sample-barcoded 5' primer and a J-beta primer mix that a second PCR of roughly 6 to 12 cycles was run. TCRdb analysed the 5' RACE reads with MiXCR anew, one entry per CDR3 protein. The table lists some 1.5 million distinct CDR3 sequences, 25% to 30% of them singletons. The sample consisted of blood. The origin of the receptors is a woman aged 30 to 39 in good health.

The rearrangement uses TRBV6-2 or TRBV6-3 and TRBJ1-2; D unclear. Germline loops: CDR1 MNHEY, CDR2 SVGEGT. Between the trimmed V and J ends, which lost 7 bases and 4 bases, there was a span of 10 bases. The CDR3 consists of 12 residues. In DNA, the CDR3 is TGTGCCAGCACAAGTCTTTCCTATGGCTACACCTTC. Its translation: CASTSLSYGYTF.

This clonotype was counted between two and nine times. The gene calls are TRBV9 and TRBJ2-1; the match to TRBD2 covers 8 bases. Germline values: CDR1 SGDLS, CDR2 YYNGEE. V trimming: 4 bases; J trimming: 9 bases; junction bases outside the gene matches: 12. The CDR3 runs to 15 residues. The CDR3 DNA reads TGTGCCAGCAGCCCGGGACTAGGCCCAACGGGTGAGCAGTTCTTC. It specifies CASSPGLGPTGEQFF. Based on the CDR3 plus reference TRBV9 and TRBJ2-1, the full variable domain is DSGVTQTPKHLITATGQRVTLRCSPRSGDLSVYWYQQSLDQGLQFLIQYYNGEERAKGNILERFSAQQFPDLHSELNLSSLELGDSALYFCASSPGLGPTGEQFFGPGTRLTVL.

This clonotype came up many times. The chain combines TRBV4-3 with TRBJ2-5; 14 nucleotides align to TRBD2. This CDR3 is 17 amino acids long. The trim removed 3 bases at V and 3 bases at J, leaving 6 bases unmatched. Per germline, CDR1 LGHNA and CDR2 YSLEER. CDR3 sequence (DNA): TGCGCCAGCAGCCAGGATACGGGACTAGCGGGAGAAGAGACCCAGTACTTC. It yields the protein CASSQDTGLAGEETQYF.

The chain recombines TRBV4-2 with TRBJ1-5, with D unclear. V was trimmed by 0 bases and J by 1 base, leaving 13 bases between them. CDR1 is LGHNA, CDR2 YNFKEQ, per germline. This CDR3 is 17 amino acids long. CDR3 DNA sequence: TGTGCCAGCAGCCAAGATGCGGATGAGGGCAGCAATCAGCCCCAGCATTTT. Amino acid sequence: CASSQDADEGSNQPQHF.

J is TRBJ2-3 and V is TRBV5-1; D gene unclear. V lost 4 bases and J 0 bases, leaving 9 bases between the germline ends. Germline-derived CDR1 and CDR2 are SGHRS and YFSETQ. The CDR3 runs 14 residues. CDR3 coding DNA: TGCGCCAGCAGCCAGGACCCGAGCACAGATACGCAGTATTTT. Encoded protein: CASSQDPSTDTQYF.

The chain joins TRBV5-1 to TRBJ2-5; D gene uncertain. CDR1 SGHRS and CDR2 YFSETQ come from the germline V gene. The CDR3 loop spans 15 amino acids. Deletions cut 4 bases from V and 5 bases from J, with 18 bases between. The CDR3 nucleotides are TGCGCCAGCAGCCGAAGGGTGGACGCTGGGGAGACCCAGTACTTC. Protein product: CASSRRVDAGETQYF.

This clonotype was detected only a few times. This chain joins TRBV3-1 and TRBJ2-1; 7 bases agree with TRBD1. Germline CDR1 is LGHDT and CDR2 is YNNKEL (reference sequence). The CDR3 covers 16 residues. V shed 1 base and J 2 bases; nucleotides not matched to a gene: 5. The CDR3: CASSQGGTDPYNEQFF. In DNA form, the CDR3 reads TGTGCCAGCAGCCAAGGGGGGACAGACCCCTACAATGAGCAGTTCTTC.

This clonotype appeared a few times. The CDR3 bases are TGCGCCAGCAGACCGTCGGACAGAGATGGCTACACCTTC. Its translation is CASRPSDRDGYTF. The V call is TRBV4-3, the J call TRBJ1-2, with a weak D call TRBD1 (6 bases). CDR1 LGHNA and CDR2 YSLEER come from the germline V gene. V was shortened by 6 bases and J by 6 bases, with 14 bases between the two germline ends. This CDR3 comprises 13 residues.

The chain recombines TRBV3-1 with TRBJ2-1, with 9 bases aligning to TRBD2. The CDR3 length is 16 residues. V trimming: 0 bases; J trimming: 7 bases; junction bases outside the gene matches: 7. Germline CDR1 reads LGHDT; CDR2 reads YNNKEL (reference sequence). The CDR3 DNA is TGTGCCAGCAGCCAAGATGGGGCGGGAGGGTGGAATGAGCAGTTCTTC. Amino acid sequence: CASSQDGAGGWNEQFF.

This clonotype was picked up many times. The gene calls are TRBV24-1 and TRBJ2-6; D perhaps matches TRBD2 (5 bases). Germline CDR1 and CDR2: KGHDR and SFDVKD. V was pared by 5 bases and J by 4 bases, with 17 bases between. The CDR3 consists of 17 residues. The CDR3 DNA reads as TGTGCCACCAGTGGAGGACTCCCCAGCTCAGGGGCCAACGTCCTGACTTTC. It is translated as CATSGGLPSSGANVLTF.

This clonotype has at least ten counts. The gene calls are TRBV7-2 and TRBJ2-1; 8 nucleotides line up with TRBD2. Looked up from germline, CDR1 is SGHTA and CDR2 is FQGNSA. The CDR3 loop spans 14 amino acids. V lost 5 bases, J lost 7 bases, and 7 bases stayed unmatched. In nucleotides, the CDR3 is TGTGCCAGCAGCACCAGCGGGAGAGGGAATGAGCAGTTCTTC. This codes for CASSTSGRGNEQFF.

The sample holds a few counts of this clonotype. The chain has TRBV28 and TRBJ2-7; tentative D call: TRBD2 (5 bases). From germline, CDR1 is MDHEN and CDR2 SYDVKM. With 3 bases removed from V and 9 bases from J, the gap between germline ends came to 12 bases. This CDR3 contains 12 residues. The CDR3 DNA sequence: TGTGCCAGCAGTTTGGCGGGCTGGGGGCAGTACTTC. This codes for CASSLAGWGQYF.

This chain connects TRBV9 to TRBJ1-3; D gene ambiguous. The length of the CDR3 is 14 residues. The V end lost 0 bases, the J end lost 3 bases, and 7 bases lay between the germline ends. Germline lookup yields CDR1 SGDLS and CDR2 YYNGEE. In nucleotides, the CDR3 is TGTGCCAGCAGCGTAGCTTCGCATGGAAACACCATATATTTT. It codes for CASSVASHGNTIYF.

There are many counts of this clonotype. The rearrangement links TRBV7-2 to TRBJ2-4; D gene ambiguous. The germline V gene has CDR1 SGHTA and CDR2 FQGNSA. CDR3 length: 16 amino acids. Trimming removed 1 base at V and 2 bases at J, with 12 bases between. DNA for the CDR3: TGTGCCAGCAGCTTAGAGCAGACCCTACCCAAAAACATTCAGTACTTC. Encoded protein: CASSLEQTLPKNIQYF.

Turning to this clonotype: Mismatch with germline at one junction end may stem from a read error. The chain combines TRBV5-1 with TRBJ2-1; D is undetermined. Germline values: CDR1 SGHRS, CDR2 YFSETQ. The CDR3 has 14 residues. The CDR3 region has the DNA TGCGCCAGCAGCTTAGGCCTGACCCTGAATGAGCAGTGCTTC. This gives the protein CASSLGLTLNEQCF.

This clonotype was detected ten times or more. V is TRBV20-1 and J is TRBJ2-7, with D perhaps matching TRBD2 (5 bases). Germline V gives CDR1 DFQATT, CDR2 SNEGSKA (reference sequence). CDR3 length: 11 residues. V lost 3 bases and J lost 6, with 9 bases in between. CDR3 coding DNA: TGCAGTGCTAGCGGAGGTCGCGAGCAGTACTTC. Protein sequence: CSASGGREQYF.

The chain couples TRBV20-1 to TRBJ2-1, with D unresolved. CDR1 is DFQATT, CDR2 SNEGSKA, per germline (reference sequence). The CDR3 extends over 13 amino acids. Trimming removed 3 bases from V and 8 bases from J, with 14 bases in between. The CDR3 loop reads CSARADTWYEQFF. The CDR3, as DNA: TGCAGTGCTAGGGCCGATACGTGGTATGAGCAGTTCTTC.

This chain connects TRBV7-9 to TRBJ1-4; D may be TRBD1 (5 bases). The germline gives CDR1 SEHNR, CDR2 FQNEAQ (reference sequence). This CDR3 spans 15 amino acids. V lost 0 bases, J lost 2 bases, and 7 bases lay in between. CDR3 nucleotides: TGTGCCAGCAGCTTAGCGGAGGGGACTAATGAAAAACTGTTTTTT. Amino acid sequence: CASSLAEGTNEKLFF.

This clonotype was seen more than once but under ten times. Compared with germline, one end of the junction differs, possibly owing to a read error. CDR3 sequence: CASGLVLGTGKFYGYTF. As DNA, the CDR3 is TGCGCTAGTGGTTTGGTACTGGGGACAGGGAAATTCTATGGCTACACCTTC. The rearrangement joins TRBV12-5 to TRBJ1-2, with 9 bases matching TRBD1. Germline CDR1 LGHNT, CDR2 FRNRAP. This CDR3 region has 17 residues.

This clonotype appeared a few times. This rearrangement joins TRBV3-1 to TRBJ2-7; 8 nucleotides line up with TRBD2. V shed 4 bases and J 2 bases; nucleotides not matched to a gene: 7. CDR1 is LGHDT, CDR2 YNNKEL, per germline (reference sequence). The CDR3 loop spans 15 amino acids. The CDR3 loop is CASSPGVAGTYEQYF. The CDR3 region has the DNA TGTGCCAGCAGCCCCGGAGTAGCGGGAACCTACGAGCAGTACTTC.

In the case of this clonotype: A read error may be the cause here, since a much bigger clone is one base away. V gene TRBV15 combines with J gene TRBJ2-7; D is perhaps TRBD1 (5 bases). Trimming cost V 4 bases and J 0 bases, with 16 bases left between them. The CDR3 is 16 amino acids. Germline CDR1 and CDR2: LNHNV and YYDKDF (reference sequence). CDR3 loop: CATSTPSGATSYEQYF. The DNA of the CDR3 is TGTGCCACCAGCACCCCGAGTGGGGCTACCTCCTACGAGCAGTACTTC.

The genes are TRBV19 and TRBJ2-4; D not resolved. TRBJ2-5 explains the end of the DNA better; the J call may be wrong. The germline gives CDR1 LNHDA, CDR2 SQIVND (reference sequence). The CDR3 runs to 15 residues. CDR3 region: CASSIRQLRGETQYF. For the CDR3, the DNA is TGTGCCAGTAGTATACGCCAACTCAGAGGAGAGACCCAGTACTTC.

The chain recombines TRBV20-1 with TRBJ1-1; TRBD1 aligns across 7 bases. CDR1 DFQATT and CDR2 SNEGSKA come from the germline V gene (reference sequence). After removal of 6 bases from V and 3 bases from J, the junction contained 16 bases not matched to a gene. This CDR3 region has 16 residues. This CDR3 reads CSARTGGGLADTEAFF. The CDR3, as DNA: TGCAGTGCCAGGACAGGTGGGGGCCTCGCGGACACTGAAGCTTTCTTT.

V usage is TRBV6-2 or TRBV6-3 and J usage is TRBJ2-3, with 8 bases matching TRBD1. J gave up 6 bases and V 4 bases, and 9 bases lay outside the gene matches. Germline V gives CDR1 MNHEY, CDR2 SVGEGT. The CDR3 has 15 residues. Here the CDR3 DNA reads TGTGCCAGCAGTTCTCGGACAGGGCGCGGTGATACGCAGTATTTT. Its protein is CASSSRTGRGDTQYF.

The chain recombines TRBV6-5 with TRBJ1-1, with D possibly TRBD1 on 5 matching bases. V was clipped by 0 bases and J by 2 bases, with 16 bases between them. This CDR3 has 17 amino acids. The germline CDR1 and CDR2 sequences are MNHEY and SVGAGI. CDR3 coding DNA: TGTGCCAGCAGTTACTCGTTAGGAGGTGGGGGAAACACTGAAGCTTTCTTT. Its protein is CASSYSLGGGGNTEAFF.

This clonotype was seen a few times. In nucleotides, the CDR3 is TGTGCCAGCAGGCGGTCTAACACCGCTTCCTACAATGAGCAGTTCTTC. Residues: CASRRSNTASYNEQFF. This rearrangement joins TRBV12-3 or TRBV12-4 to TRBJ2-1, with D unresolved. The CDR3 has 16 amino acids. V lost 6 bases to trimming and J lost 1 base, with 16 bases between them.

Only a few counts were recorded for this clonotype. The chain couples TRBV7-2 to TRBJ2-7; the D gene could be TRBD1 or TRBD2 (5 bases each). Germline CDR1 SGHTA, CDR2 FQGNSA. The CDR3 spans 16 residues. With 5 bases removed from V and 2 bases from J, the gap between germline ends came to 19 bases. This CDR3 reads CASSPFPGTGAYEQYF. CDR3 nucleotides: TGTGCCAGCAGCCCATTTCCCGGGACCGGAGCCTACGAGCAGTACTTC.

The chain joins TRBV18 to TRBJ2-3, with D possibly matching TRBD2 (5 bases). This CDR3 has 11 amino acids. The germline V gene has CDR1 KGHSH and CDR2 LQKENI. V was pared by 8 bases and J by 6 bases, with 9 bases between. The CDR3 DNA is TGTGCCAGCCGACTACTCGATACGCAGTATTTT. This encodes CASRLLDTQYF.